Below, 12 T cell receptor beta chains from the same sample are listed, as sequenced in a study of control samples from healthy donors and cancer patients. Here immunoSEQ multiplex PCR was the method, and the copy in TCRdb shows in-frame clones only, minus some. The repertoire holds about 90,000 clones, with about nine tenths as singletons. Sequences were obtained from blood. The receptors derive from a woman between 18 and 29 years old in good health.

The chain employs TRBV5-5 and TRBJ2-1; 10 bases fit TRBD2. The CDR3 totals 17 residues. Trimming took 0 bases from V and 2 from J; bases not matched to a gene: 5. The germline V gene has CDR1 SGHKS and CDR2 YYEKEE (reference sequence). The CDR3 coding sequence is TGTGCCAGCAGCTTGGCCAAAGCGGGGGGGCCCTACAATGAGCAGTTCTTC. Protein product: CASSLAKAGGPYNEQFF.

CDR3 nucleotides: TGCGCCAGCAGCTTTGACAGGGGGCCCGAGCAGTACTTC. Translating it yields CASSFDRGPEQYF. The chain uses TRBV5-1 and TRBJ2-7; 10 bases line up with TRBD1. V shed 2 bases and J 6 bases; nucleotides not matched to a gene: 2. This CDR3 is built from 13 residues. Germline V gene lookup returns CDR1 SGHRS and CDR2 YFSETQ.

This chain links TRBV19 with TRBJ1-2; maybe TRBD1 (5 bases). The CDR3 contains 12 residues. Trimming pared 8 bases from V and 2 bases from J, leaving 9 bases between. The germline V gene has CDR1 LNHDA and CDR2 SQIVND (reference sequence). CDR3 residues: CASSDRNYGYTF. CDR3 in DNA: TGTGCCAGTTCCGACAGAAACTATGGCTACACCTTC.

The CDR3, as DNA: TGTGCCAGCAGGCCCCAGGGACTCACCTACGAGCAGTACTTC. Translating gives CASRPQGLTYEQYF. The chain links TRBV5-6 to TRBJ2-7, with D tentatively TRBD2 (6 bases). In germline, CDR1 is SGHDT, CDR2 YYEEEE. Trimming cost V 5 bases and J 2 bases, with 14 bases left between them. This CDR3 comprises 14 residues.

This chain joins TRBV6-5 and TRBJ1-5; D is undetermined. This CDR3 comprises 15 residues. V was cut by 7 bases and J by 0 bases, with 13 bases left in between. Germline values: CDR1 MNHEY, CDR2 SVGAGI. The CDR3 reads CASKMTEHSNQPQHF. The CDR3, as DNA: TGTGCCAGCAAGATGACGGAACATAGCAATCAGCCCCAGCATTTT.

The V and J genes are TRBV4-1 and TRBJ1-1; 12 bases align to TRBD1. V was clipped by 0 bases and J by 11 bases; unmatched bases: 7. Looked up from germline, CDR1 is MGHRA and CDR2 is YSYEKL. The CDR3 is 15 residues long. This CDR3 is CASSQDRDRGRVAFF. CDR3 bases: TGCGCCAGCAGCCAAGATAGGGACAGGGGGCGCGTTGCTTTCTTT.

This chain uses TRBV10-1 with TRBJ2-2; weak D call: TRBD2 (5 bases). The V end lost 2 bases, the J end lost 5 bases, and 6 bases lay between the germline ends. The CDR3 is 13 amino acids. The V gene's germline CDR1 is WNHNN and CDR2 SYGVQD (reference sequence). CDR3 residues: CASSEGGTGELFF. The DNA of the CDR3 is TGCGCCAGCAGTGAGGGAGGTACCGGGGAGCTGTTTTTT.

CDR3 loop: CASSAPGYEAFF. The DNA for the CDR3 is TGTGCCAGCAGCGCCCCCGGATATGAAGCTTTCTTT. The rearrangement joins TRBV9 to TRBJ1-1; D is undetermined. The germline V gene has CDR1 SGDLS and CDR2 YYNGEE. V lost 3 bases to trimming and J lost 7 bases, with 10 bases between them. The CDR3 is made up of 12 amino acids.

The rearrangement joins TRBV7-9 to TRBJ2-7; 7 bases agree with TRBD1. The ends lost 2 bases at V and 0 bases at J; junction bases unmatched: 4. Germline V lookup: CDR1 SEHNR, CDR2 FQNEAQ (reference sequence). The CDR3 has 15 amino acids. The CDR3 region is CASSLNRGPSYEQYF. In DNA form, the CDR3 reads TGTGCCAGCAGCTTAAACAGGGGACCCTCCTACGAGCAGTACTTC.

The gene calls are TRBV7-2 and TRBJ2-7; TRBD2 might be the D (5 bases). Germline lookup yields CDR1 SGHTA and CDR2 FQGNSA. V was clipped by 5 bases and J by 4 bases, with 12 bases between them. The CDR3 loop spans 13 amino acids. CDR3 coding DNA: TGTGCCAGCAGCCCCGGGGTGGGGTACGAGCAGTACTTC. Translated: CASSPGVGYEQYF.

In nucleotides, the CDR3 is TGCGCCAGCAGCTTGCGCCCTATAGGGGACCAAGAGACCCAGTACTTC. It yields the protein CASSLRPIGDQETQYF. The genes are TRBV5-1 and TRBJ2-5; weak D call: TRBD1 (5 bases). V was cut by 1 base and J by 0 bases, with 13 bases left in between. CDR1 and CDR2 (germline): SGHRS, YFSETQ. The CDR3 runs 16 residues.

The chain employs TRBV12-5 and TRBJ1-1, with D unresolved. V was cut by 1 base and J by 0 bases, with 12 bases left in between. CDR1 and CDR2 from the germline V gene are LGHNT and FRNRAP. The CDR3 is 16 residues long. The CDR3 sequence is CASGLDLTRMNTEAFF. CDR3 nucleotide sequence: TGTGCTAGTGGTTTGGATTTAACCAGGATGAACACTGAAGCTTTCTTT.